This T cell receptor (beta chain) derives from a study of T cells in localized non-small cell lung cancer. Study results and caveats: Median detection of top 100 tumor clones in adjacent lung was 57 clones. Uninvolved adjacent lung showed the highest T cell clonality, exceeding tumor. It remains possible that heterogeneity exists, since only one tumor region was sequenced.

The CDR3 runs 13 residues. CDR1 MGHRA and CDR2 YSYEKL come from the germline V gene. The V end lost 1 base, the J end lost 6 bases, and 7 bases lay between the germline ends. About this clone itself: Its antigen is as yet unknown.

Assay used: immunoSEQ multiplex PCR; TCRdb lists only in-frame clones, some missing. Of about 36,000 clones in the sample, about 83% were seen once. Source: peripheral blood, taken before any cancer treatment. This TCR came from a woman between 35 and 70 years old with stage I lung adenocarcinoma. The chain combines TRBV4-1 with TRBJ2-1, with no clear D. The chain's CDR3 is CASSQVLSNEQFF. The CDR3 coding sequence is TGCGCCAGCAGCCAAGTCTTGAGCAATGAGCAGTTCTTC.